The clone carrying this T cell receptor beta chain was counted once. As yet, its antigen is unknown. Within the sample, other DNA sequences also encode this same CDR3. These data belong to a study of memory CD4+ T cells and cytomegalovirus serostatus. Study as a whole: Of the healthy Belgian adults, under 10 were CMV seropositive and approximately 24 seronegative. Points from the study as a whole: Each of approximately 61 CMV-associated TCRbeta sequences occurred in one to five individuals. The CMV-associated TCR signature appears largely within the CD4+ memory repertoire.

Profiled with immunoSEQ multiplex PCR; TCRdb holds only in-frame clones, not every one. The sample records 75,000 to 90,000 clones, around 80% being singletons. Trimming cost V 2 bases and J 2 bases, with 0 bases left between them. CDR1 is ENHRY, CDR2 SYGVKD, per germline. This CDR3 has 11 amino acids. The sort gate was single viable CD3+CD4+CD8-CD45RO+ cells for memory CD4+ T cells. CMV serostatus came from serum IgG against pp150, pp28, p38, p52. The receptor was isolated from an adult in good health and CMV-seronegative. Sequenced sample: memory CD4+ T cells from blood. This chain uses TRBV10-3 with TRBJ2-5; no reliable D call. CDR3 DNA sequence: TGTGCCATCAGTGAGCAAGAGACCCAGTACTTC. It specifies CAISEQETQYF.